These 11 T cell receptor beta chains share one sample of origin, sequenced in a study of blood T cells in healthy people across ages. The second PCR ran about 7 to 12 cycles with a sample-barcoded 5' primer and J-beta primers. TCRdb reprocessed the 5' RACE reads with MiXCR, giving one entry per CDR3 protein. The table includes some 370,000 distinct CDR3 sequences, approximately 47% detected once. The sequenced sample was blood. The receptors were sampled from a man in his sixties in good health.

The V call is TRBV29-1, the J call TRBJ2-3, with TRBD2 identical over 9 bases. This CDR3 is built from 16 residues. Losses at the gene ends were 6 bases for V and 4 bases for J; bases not matched to a gene: 14. Germline V CDR1 and CDR2: SQVTM, ANQGSEA. The CDR3 is CSVGGASGRFADTQYF. As DNA, the CDR3 is TGCAGCGTCGGGGGAGCCAGCGGGAGGTTCGCAGATACGCAGTATTTT.

The V call is TRBV5-1, the J call TRBJ2-5; D perhaps matches TRBD1 (6 bases). CDR1 and CDR2 (germline): SGHRS, YFSETQ. The CDR3 extends over 14 amino acids. Trimming took off 0 bases at V and 3 bases at J, with 9 bases between the two ends. The chain's CDR3 is CASSLDRVEETQYF. CDR3 nucleotides: TGCGCCAGCAGCTTGGACAGGGTTGAAGAGACCCAGTACTTC.

This clonotype was counted a few times. The chain is built from TRBV7-2 and TRBJ2-6; D is uncertain. CDR1 SGHTA and CDR2 FQGNSA come from the germline V gene. Between the trimmed V and J ends, which lost 5 bases and 1 base, there was a span of 12 bases. CDR3 length equals 16 residues. For the CDR3, the DNA is TGTGCCAGCAGCCGAAAGGGTACTTCTGGGGCCAACGTCCTGACTTTC. Its protein product is CASSRKGTSGANVLTF. The whole variable domain, filled in from reference TRBV7-2 and TRBJ2-6, reads GAGVSQSPSNKVTEKGKDVELRCDPISGHTALYWYRQSLGQGLEFLIYFQGNSAPDKSGLPSDRFSAERTGGSVSTLTIQRTQQEDSAVYLCASSRKGTSGANVLTFGAGSRLTVL.

This clonotype was seen at least ten times. The chain employs TRBV25-1 and TRBJ2-7; 9 bases map to TRBD2. This CDR3 region has 15 residues. V trimming: 1 base; J trimming: 2 bases; junction bases outside the gene matches: 3. The germline CDR1 and CDR2 sequences are MGHDK and SYGVNS. CDR3 amino acids: CASSELGTSTYEQYF. The CDR3 DNA is TGTGCCAGCAGTGAATTAGGGACTAGCACCTACGAGCAGTACTTC.

V and J are TRBV7-3 and TRBJ2-1; TRBD2 is a possible D gene (6 bases). From germline, CDR1 is SGHTA and CDR2 FQGTGA. V lost 5 bases and J lost 6, with 17 bases in between. CDR3 length: 15 amino acids. CDR3 in amino acids: CASSQEGTDGNEQFF. DNA for the CDR3: TGTGCCAGCAGCCAGGAGGGGACTGACGGCAATGAGCAGTTCTTC. The full variable domain, in which reference TRBV7-3 and TRBJ2-1 provide the parts outside the CDR3, is GAGVSQTPSNKVTEKGKYVELRCDPISGHTALYWYRQSLGQGPEFLIYFQGTGAADDSGLPNDRFFAVRPEGSVSTLKIQRTERGDSAVYLCASSQEGTDGNEQFFGPGTRLTVL.

The chain couples TRBV4-3 to TRBJ2-2; D is unresolved. The CDR3 sequence is 14 residues long. Trimming cost V 0 bases and J 6 bases, with 8 bases left between them. Germline V CDR1 and CDR2: LGHNA, YSLEER. The CDR3 coding sequence is TGCGCCAGCAGCCAAGATACGGTCCCCGGGGAGCTGTTTTTT. It codes for CASSQDTVPGELFF.

The J gene is TRBJ2-7, the V gene TRBV20-1, with TRBD1 matching over 7 bases. Germline values: CDR1 DFQATT, CDR2 SNEGSKA (reference sequence). With 4 bases clipped from V and 3 bases from J, the junction kept 6 bases outside the gene matches. The CDR3 consists of 13 residues. CDR3 coding DNA: TGCAGTGCTACCAGGGACAGCAGCTACGAGCAGTACTTC. This encodes CSATRDSSYEQYF.

This clonotype was counted a single time. V is TRBV7-2 and J is TRBJ2-3, with 10 nucleotides matching TRBD2. The germline V gene encodes CDR1 SGHTA and CDR2 FQGNSA. The CDR3 extends over 13 amino acids. Unmatched junction bases numbered 5, after V lost 8 bases and J lost 6 bases. The CDR3 nucleotides are TGTGCCAGCCGGACTAGCGGTCTCGATACGCAGTATTTT. This gives the protein CASRTSGLDTQYF.

This clonotype was counted between two and nine times. The chain has TRBV7-2 and TRBJ2-4; 7 bases map to TRBD2. Looked up from germline, CDR1 is SGHTA and CDR2 is FQGNSA. J lost 3 bases, V lost 5 bases, and 4 bases had no gene match. CDR3 size: 14 residues. This CDR3 reads CASSGWGGKNIQYF. CDR3 in DNA: TGTGCCAGCAGCGGATGGGGGGGCAAAAACATTCAGTACTTC.

The rearrangement joins TRBV29-1 to TRBJ2-1; TRBD2 might be the D (5 bases). The CDR3 length is 12 residues. The germline gives CDR1 SQVTM, CDR2 ANQGSEA. Trimming took off 4 bases at V and 9 bases at J, with 13 bases between the two ends. CDR3 protein: CSVVSSAGEQFF. CDR3 coding DNA: TGCAGCGTTGTCTCCTCCGCGGGTGAGCAGTTCTTC.

This clonotype was detected a few times. This chain uses TRBV3-1 with TRBJ1-6; 12 nucleotides agree with TRBD1. This CDR3 spans 15 amino acids. V dropped 2 bases and J dropped 12; count of bases not matched to a gene: 5. Germline values: CDR1 LGHDT, CDR2 YNNKEL (reference sequence). CDR3 nucleotides: TGTGCCAGCAGCCAACCCGGGACAGGGGGCCGACCCCTCCACTTT. Protein product: CASSQPGTGGRPLHF. Combining the CDR3 with reference TRBV3-1 and TRBJ1-6 gives the whole variable domain DTAVSQTPKYLVTQMGNDKSIKCEQNLGHDTMYWYKQDSKKFLKIMFSYNNKELIINETVPNRFSPKSPDKAHLNLHINSLELGDSAVYFCASSQPGTGGRPLHFGNGTRLTVT.